A single sample is the source of the 30 T cell receptor beta chains below, sequenced in a study of shared clonotypes between healthy human individuals. TCRdb's copy holds only in-frame clones and misses some; the assay was immunoSEQ multiplex PCR. The top ten clones hold 34% of a sample with around 690,000 clones, 90% of them seen once. The sequencing input was memory CD8+ T cells from PBMCs. Described subset: CD45RO+ cells pooled with CCR7-negative TemRA cells. These receptors all come from a man between 18 and 29 years old in good health. Some clones in this sample may be carry-over from other donors' samples.

The CDR3 nucleotides read TGTGCCAGCAGTGACTCGTACGGGAATGAGCAGTTCTTC. Its protein product is CASSDSYGNEQFF. The rearrangement uses TRBV6-4 and TRBJ2-1; D unresolved. Trimming cost V 0 bases and J 7 bases, with 7 bases left between them. The length of the CDR3 is 13 residues. Germline lookup yields CDR1 MRHNA and CDR2 SNTAGT.

This CDR3 reads CASSSRLVNYNEQFF. The CDR3 DNA is TGTGCCAGCAGCTCCCGGCTGGTAAACTACAATGAGCAGTTCTTC. The J gene is TRBJ2-1, the V gene TRBV9; D unclear. The CDR3 length is 15 residues. Germline V CDR1 and CDR2: SGDLS, YYNGEE. V shed 4 bases and J shed 3 bases, with 14 bases lying between them.

The chain joins TRBV6-5 to TRBJ2-2, with no clear D. Trimming took 2 bases from V and 4 from J, leaving 5 bases between them. The CDR3 extends over 13 amino acids. The germline V gene has CDR1 MNHEY and CDR2 SVGAGI. CDR3 coding DNA: TGTGCCAGCAGTTACGGAACCACCGGGGAGCTGTTTTTT. Translation gives CASSYGTTGELFF.

The chain is built from TRBV7-8 and TRBJ2-1; D assignment may be TRBD1 or TRBD2 (5 bases each). The germline CDR1 and CDR2 sequences are SGHVS and FQNEAQ. Trimming removed 5 bases from V and 2 bases from J, with 13 bases in between. The CDR3 length is 15 residues. The CDR3 DNA follows: TGTGCCAGCAGCCGGGACGTTAGGCCCTACAATGAGCAGTTCTTC. Translating gives CASSRDVRPYNEQFF.

Comment on this clone: The sample carries other DNA sequences with the same CDR3. The genes are TRBV9 and TRBJ1-1; 8 bases fit TRBD1. CDR1 SGDLS and CDR2 YYNGEE come from the germline V gene. The trim removed 4 bases at V and 1 base at J, leaving 6 bases unmatched. The length of the CDR3 is 15 residues. The CDR3 nucleotides are TGTGCCAGCAGCCCGGCCGGGACAGGGAACACTGAAGCTTTCTTT. Protein sequence: CASSPAGTGNTEAFF.

This chain uses TRBV9 with TRBJ2-1, with D possibly TRBD2 on 6 matching bases. V was clipped by 4 bases and J by 4 bases, with 18 bases between them. There are 16 residues in the CDR3. The V gene's germline CDR1 is SGDLS and CDR2 YYNGEE. The CDR3 region is CASSPMGGVEYNEQFF. The CDR3 nucleotides are TGTGCCAGCAGCCCCATGGGGGGAGTCGAATACAATGAGCAGTTCTTC.

The J gene is TRBJ1-3, the V gene TRBV7-9; 7 bases map to TRBD1. Germline V gene sequence: CDR1 SEHNR, CDR2 FQNEAQ (reference sequence). Trimming removed 3 bases from V and 8 bases from J; junction bases left unmatched: 16. The CDR3 length is 17 residues. The CDR3 reads CASSLRTGGSSADTIYF. CDR3 DNA sequence: TGTGCCAGCAGCTTGAGGACAGGCGGTTCAAGTGCGGACACCATATATTTT.

The chain recombines TRBV10-1 with TRBJ2-1, with D unclear. CDR1 WNHNN and CDR2 SYGVQD come from the germline V gene (reference sequence). CDR3 length: 12 amino acids. V shed 8 bases and J shed 4 bases, with 9 bases lying between them. CDR3 in DNA: TGCGCCAGCTCGTCGGGTTACAATGAGCAGTTCTTC. Amino acid sequence: CASSSGYNEQFF.

The rearrangement uses TRBV2 and TRBJ2-2, with 7 nucleotides matching TRBD2. The CDR3 has 15 amino acids. The germline CDR1 and CDR2 sequences are SNHLY and FYNNEI. V was clipped by 6 bases and J by 2 bases; unmatched bases: 6. The CDR3 coding sequence is TGTGCCAGCAGAGCCGGGACTATTAACACCGGGGAGCTGTTTTTT. This codes for CASRAGTINTGELFF. The full variable domain, completed using reference TRBV2 and TRBJ2-2, is EPEVTQTPSHQVTQMGQEVILRCVPISNHLYFYWYRQILGQKVEFLVSFYNNEISEKSEIFDDQFSVERPDGSNFTLKIRSTKLEDSAMYFCASRAGTINTGELFFGEGSRLTVL.

This chain connects TRBV7-9 to TRBJ2-7; D remains unclear. CDR1 is SEHNR and CDR2 is FQNEAQ in the germline V gene (reference sequence). V was pared by 2 bases and J by 0 bases, with 17 bases between. This CDR3 region has 17 residues. The CDR3 nucleotides are TGTGCCAGCAGCTTAAATACAGCCGGAGCGAGCTCCTACGAGCAGTACTTC. It codes for CASSLNTAGASSYEQYF. Together with reference TRBV7-9 and TRBJ2-7, the CDR3 gives the full variable domain: DTGVSQNPRHKITKRGQNVTFRCDPISEHNRLYWYRQTLGQGPEFLTYFQNEAQLEKSRLLSDRFSAERPKGSFSTLEIQRTEQGDSAMYLCASSLNTAGASSYEQYFGPGTRLTVT.

This clone was counted once. The chain joins TRBV19 to TRBJ2-6; no definite D call. Trimming pared 7 bases from V and 4 bases from J, leaving 17 bases between. The germline V gene has CDR1 LNHDA and CDR2 SQIVND (reference sequence). The CDR3 consists of 16 residues. CDR3 in DNA: TGTGCCAGTACGCCCATTGGGCCGGCCGGGGCCAACGTCCTGACTTTC. This codes for CASTPIGPAGANVLTF.

The genes are TRBV28 and TRBJ1-5; D is uncertain. CDR1 and CDR2 (germline): MDHEN, SYDVKM. The V gene lost 6 bases and the J gene lost 1 base, with 16 bases spanning the gap. This CDR3 region has 16 residues. DNA for the CDR3: TGTGCCAGCAGCACCGTAGTAGGCGGGAGCAATCAGCCCCAGCATTTT. It codes for CASSTVVGGSNQPQHF.

The chain uses TRBV12-2 and TRBJ2-1; TRBD2 reflects the table's D call only, with no check against the DNA. TRBV12-2 corresponds to a pseudogene. The CDR3 contains 15 residues. CDR3: CASRFGLAGVNEQFF. The CDR3 DNA reads as TGTGCAAGTCGCTTCGGACTAGCGGGAGTCAATGAGCAGTTCTTC.

This chain links TRBV11-2 with TRBJ2-7, with 10 bases aligning to TRBD1. This CDR3 has 15 amino acids. The V gene's germline CDR1 is SGHAT and CDR2 FQNNGV. Trimming took 5 bases from V and 7 from J; bases not matched to a gene: 11. The CDR3 DNA is TGTGCCAGCAGCGCACCGGGACAGGGGTGGGTGGAGCAGTACTTC. Translating gives CASSAPGQGWVEQYF.

This chain joins TRBV30 and TRBJ2-3, with 7 bases lining up with TRBD1. The V gene end was trimmed by 2 bases and the J gene end by 2 bases; junction bases not matched to a gene: 7. Germline CDR1 is GTSNPN and CDR2 is SVGIG (reference sequence). The CDR3 totals 15 residues. The CDR3 region has the DNA TGTGCCTGGAGTATAGACAGGGACAACACAGATACGCAGTATTTT. As protein: CAWSIDRDNTDTQYF. Based on the CDR3 plus reference TRBV30 and TRBJ2-3, the full variable domain is SQTIHQWPATLVQPVGSPLSLECTVEGTSNPNLYWYRQAAGRGLQLLFYSVGIGQISSEVPQNLSASRPQDRQFILSSKKLLLSDSGFYLCAWSIDRDNTDTQYFGPGTRLTVL.

Notes on this clone: At one boundary the junction diverges from the germline segment, which might be a read error. This chain connects TRBV6-4 to TRBJ2-6; 7 nucleotides agree with TRBD1. This CDR3 has 15 amino acids. Germline loops: CDR1 MRHNA, CDR2 SNTAGT. DNA of the CDR3: TGTGCCAGCAGTGACTCGTCCGCAGGGGGCAACGTCCTGACTTTC. Translated: CASSDSSAGGNVLTF.

The V gene is TRBV28, the J gene TRBJ2-7; 7 bases are a match to TRBD2. This CDR3 has 14 amino acids. Germline V gives CDR1 MDHEN, CDR2 SYDVKM. V shed 7 bases, J shed 6 bases, and the junction held 12 bases outside the gene matches. CDR3 amino acids: CASTYGGGPREQYF. As DNA, the CDR3 is TGTGCCAGCACCTACGGGGGAGGGCCCCGCGAGCAGTACTTC.

This rearrangement joins TRBV4-2 to TRBJ2-1; no firm D call. V dropped 3 bases and J dropped 8 bases, with 17 bases sitting between them. There are 15 residues in the CDR3. CDR1 is LGHNA and CDR2 is YNFKEQ in the germline V gene. CDR3 nucleotides: TGTGCCAGCAGCCAGTATTGGGCCCCTGGGGATGAGCAGTTCTTC. Amino acids: CASSQYWAPGDEQFF.

This chain connects TRBV2 to TRBJ2-7; D assignment may be TRBD1 or TRBD2 (6 bases each). Trimming removed 7 bases from V and 1 base from J, with 17 bases in between. The germline V gene has CDR1 SNHLY and CDR2 FYNNEI. The CDR3 runs 15 residues. CDR3 loop: CASKVGGGRSYEQYF. In DNA form, the CDR3 reads TGTGCCAGCAAGGTCGGGGGCGGAAGGTCCTACGAGCAGTACTTC.

V usage is TRBV9 and J usage is TRBJ2-2; 10 bases align to TRBD2. Germline lookup yields CDR1 SGDLS and CDR2 YYNGEE. This CDR3 region has 18 residues. V shed 0 bases and J 5 bases; nucleotides not matched to a gene: 10. CDR3 protein: CASSVVQAGGPGTGELFF. In DNA form, the CDR3 reads TGTGCCAGCAGCGTAGTTCAAGCGGGAGGGCCCGGGACCGGGGAGCTGTTTTTT.

The chain links TRBV28 to TRBJ2-3; the match to TRBD2 covers 11 bases. Trimming at V came to 5 bases and at J to 4 bases, leaving 8 bases not matched to a gene. From germline, CDR1 is MDHEN and CDR2 SYDVKM. CDR3 length: 16 residues. CDR3 region: CASSLSLAGEADTQYF. The CDR3, as DNA: TGTGCCAGCAGTCTTTCACTAGCGGGAGAGGCAGATACGCAGTATTTT.

The chain joins TRBV14 to TRBJ2-2, with TRBD2 as a possible D gene (7 bases). V lost 1 base and J 3 bases, leaving 15 bases between the germline ends. The germline V gene has CDR1 SGHDN and CDR2 FVKESK. The CDR3 consists of 17 residues. CDR3 sequence reads: CASSQVGGAPDTGELFF. CDR3 DNA: TGTGCCAGCAGCCAAGTAGGGGGGGCGCCGGACACCGGGGAGCTGTTTTTT.

The chain links TRBV29-1 to TRBJ2-7; D not resolved. Germline values: CDR1 SQVTM, CDR2 ANQGSEA. V was cut by 7 bases and J by 2 bases, with 15 bases left in between. The length of the CDR3 is 13 residues. For the CDR3, the DNA is TGCAGCGCGATTTTGTCTAGTACCTACGAGCAGTACTTC. Translating gives CSAILSSTYEQYF.

This clone turned up a few times. The chain uses TRBV9 and TRBJ1-3; D is unresolved. Deletions cut 3 bases from V and 7 bases from J, with 11 bases between. The CDR3 runs to 13 residues. The germline CDR1 and CDR2 sequences are SGDLS and YYNGEE. The CDR3 loop reads CASSADNWNTIYF. In DNA, the CDR3 is TGTGCCAGCAGCGCCGATAATTGGAACACCATATATTTT.

As regards this clone: A junction boundary mismatches the germline segment, possibly from a read error. This chain joins TRBV2 and TRBJ2-7; weak D call: TRBD1 (6 bases). Germline-derived CDR1 and CDR2 are SNHLY and FYNNEI. CDR3 length equals 15 residues. The CDR3 loop is CAGSSRGPTPYEQYF. DNA of the CDR3: TGTGCCGGCAGTTCCAGGGGACCGACTCCCTACGAGCAGTACTTC.

V and J are TRBV27 and TRBJ2-3, with D unresolved. V was trimmed by 0 bases and J by 2 bases, leaving 15 bases between them. The germline V gene has CDR1 MNHEY and CDR2 SMNVEV (reference sequence). This CDR3 spans 17 amino acids. The chain's CDR3 is CASSLSWVGSITDTQYF. DNA of the CDR3: TGTGCCAGCAGTTTATCGTGGGTGGGCTCCATCACAGATACGCAGTATTTT.

This chain joins TRBV11-3 and TRBJ2-1; a possible D gene is TRBD1 (6 bases). Germline V gene data show CDR1 as SGHNT and CDR2 as YENEEA. The CDR3 consists of 13 residues. Trimming left V 0 bases short and J 10 bases short, with 10 bases between. The chain's CDR3 is CASSLDRRGEQFF. Here the CDR3 DNA reads TGTGCCAGCAGCTTAGATAGAAGGGGGGAGCAGTTCTTC.

The chain couples TRBV11-2 to TRBJ1-2; no clear D gene. Germline CDR1 SGHAT, CDR2 FQNNGV. The CDR3 extends over 13 amino acids. Trimming stripped 7 bases from V and 3 bases from J, with 12 bases between. The CDR3 nucleotides read TGTGCCAGCACAAAGTCGGCAGACTATGGCTACACCTTC. Its translation is CASTKSADYGYTF.

The gene calls are TRBV28 and TRBJ1-1; D not resolved. The ends were cut back, 4 bases at V and 0 bases at J, with 12 bases in the middle. The CDR3 covers 15 residues. The V gene's germline CDR1 is MDHEN and CDR2 SYDVKM. CDR3 sequence (DNA): TGTGCCAGCAGTTGGCCCCCGACCCTGAACACTGAAGCTTTCTTT. Translated, it gives CASSWPPTLNTEAFF. The full variable domain, in which reference TRBV28 and TRBJ1-1 provide the parts outside the CDR3, is DVKVTQSSRYLVKRTGEKVFLECVQDMDHENMFWYRQDPGLGLRLIYFSYDVKMKEKGDIPEGYSVSREKKERFSLILESASTNQTSMYLCASSWPPTLNTEAFFGQGTRLTVV.

The rearrangement joins TRBV13 to TRBJ1-1; a weak D match, TRBD1 (6 bases). Germline assignment: CDR1 PRHDT and CDR2 FYEKMQ (reference sequence). Trimming left V 4 bases short and J 8 bases short, with 20 bases between. CDR3 length: 15 amino acids. The DNA of the CDR3 is TGTGCCAGCAGCTCTAGAAGACAGGCTTCCGTGGAAGCTTTCTTT. Its protein is CASSSRRQASVEAFF. Complete variable domain (other parts from reference TRBV13 and TRBJ1-1): AAGVIQSPRHLIKEKRETATLKCYPIPRHDTVYWYQQGPGQDPQFLISFYEKMQSDKGSIPDRFSAQQFSDYHSELNMSSLELGDSALYFCASSSRRQASVEAFFGQGTRLTVV.